This T cell receptor beta chain was sequenced for a study of CD8 T cells in ankylosing spondylitis. A word on this clonotype: Its target is unknown.

The CDR3 totals 12 residues. The J segment lost 8 bases and the V segment lost 6 bases, leaving 1 base of the junction unmatched. Study-level points and caveats: As for the disease-linked clones, they showed a CD8+ phenotype and occurred at relatively low frequencies in peripheral blood. A TCR beta motif of under ten highly homologous variants appeared characteristic of ankylosing spondylitis blood. Reportedly, disease-linked clones are significantly enriched in ankylosing spondylitis patients' matched synovial fluid. Certain motif variants had earlier appeared in reactive arthritis synovial fluid and blood.

The authors made TCR beta libraries by quantitative 5'-RACE with molecular barcodes. One entry per CDR3 protein results from TCRdb running MiXCR on the 5' RACE reads. The data show 350,000 or so distinct CDR3 sequences, around 8% seen once. The chain couples TRBV12-3 or TRBV12-4 to TRBJ2-1; the match to TRBD2 covers 10 bases. This receptor was identified in a male donor with ankylosing spondylitis. The sample comprised blood, either unsorted or a sorted T cell fraction (not recorded which). CDR3 nucleotides: TGTGCCAGCAGGAGCGGGAGGGATGAGCAGTTCTTC. Translating it yields CASRSGRDEQFF.